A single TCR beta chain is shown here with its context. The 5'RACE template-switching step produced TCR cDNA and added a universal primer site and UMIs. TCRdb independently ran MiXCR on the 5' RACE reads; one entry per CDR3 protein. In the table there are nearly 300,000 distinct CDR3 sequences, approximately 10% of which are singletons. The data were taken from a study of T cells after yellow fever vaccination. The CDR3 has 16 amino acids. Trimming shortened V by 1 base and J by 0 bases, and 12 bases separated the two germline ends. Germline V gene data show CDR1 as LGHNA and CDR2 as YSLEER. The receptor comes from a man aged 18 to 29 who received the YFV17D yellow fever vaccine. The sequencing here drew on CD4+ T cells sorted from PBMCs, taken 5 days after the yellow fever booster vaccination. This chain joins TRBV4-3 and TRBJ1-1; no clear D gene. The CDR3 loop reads CASSQVITEMNTEAFF. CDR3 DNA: TGCGCCAGCAGCCAAGTTATTACAGAGATGAACACTGAAGCTTTCTTT.